A single TCR beta chain is shown here with its context. The antigen remains undetermined. The PCR employed 60 Vbeta primers together with 13 Jbeta primers. TCRdb's table, derived via immunoSEQ multiplex PCR, lists solely in-frame clones and lacks some. The sample consists of 200,000 to 250,000 clones, 70% to 90% of them appearing once. The record originates from a study of cytomegalovirus exposure and HLA in healthy donors. Study details: T cells numbering about 200 million yielded 100 million to 120 million unique TCR beta sequences in an earlier analysis.

There were likely unrecorded immune exposures, though donors were nominally healthy when sampled. The germline gives CDR1 LNHDA, CDR2 SQIVND (reference sequence). Trimming pared 2 bases from V and 6 bases from J, leaving 11 bases between. This CDR3 region has 14 residues. General study points: According to a later analysis, most TCR beta chains associated with CMV appeared HLA-restricted. What TCR beta sequences reportedly achieved was accurate prediction of HLA-A and HLA-B alleles in most subjects.

The sequencing input was PBMCs. This clonotype was sampled from a woman aged 55-70 years in good health and CMV-seropositive. The chain carries TRBV19 and TRBJ1-5; no clear D. In DNA form, the CDR3 reads TGTGCCAGTAGTATAAGTAACGGGGTTCAGCCCCAGCATTTT. Translated: CASSISNGVQPQHF. The whole variable domain, filled in from reference TRBV19 and TRBJ1-5, reads DGGITQSPKYLFRKEGQNVTLSCEQNLNHDAMYWYRQDPGQGLRLIYYSQIVNDFQKGDIAEGYSVSREKKESFPLTVTSAQKNPTAFYLCASSISNGVQPQHFGDGTRLSIL.